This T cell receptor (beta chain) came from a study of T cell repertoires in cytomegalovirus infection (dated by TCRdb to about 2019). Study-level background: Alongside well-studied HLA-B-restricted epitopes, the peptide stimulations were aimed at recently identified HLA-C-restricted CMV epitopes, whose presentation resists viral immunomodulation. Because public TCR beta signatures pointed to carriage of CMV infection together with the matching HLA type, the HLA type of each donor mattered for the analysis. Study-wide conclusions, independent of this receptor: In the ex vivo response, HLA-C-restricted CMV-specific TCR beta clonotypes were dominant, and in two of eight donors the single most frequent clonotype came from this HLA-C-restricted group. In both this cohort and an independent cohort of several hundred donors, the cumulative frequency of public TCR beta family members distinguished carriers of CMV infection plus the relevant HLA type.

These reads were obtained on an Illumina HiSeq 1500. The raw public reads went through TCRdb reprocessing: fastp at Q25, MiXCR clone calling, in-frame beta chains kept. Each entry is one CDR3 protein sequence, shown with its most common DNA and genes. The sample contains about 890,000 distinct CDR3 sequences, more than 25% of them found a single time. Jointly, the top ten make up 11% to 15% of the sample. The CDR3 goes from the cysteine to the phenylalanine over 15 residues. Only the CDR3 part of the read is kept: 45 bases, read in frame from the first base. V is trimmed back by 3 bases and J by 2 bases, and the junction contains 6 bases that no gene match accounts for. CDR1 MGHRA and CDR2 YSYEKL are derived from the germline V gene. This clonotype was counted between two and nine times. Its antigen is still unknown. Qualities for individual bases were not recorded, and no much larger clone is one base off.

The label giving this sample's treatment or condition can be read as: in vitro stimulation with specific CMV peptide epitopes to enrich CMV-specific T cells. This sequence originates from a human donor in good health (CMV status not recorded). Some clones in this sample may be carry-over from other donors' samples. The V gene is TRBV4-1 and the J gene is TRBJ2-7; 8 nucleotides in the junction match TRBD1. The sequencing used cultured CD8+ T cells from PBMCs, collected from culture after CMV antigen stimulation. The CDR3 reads CASSQTGEVTYEQYF. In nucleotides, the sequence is TGCGCCAGCAGCCAGACAGGGGAAGTGACCTACGAGCAGTACTTC.